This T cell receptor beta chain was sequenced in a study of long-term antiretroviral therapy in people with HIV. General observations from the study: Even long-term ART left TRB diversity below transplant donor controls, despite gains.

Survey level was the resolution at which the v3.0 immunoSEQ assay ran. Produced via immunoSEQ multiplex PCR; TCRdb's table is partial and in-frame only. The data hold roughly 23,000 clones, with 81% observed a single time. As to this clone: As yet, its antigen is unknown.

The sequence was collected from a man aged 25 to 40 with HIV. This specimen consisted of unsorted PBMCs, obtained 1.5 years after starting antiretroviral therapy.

The chain's CDR3 is CAWSVLAGEAGELFF. CDR3 nucleotides: TGTGCCTGGAGTGTACTGGCAGGGGAGGCCGGGGAGCTGTTTTTT. This chain connects TRBV30 to TRBJ2-2; D may match TRBD1 or TRBD2 (6 bases each). V lost 0 bases to trimming and J lost 6 bases, with 14 bases between them. The CDR3 runs 15 residues. The germline CDR1 and CDR2 sequences are GTSNPN and SVGIG (reference sequence).